This paragraph covers one T cell receptor (beta chain) sequence. What it binds is not known. The junction departs from germline at one end; a sequencing error may be responsible. Each TCR transcript was tagged with a 10-nucleotide random UMI during 5'RACE. MiXCR was run by TCRdb on the 5' RACE reads, yielding one entry per CDR3 protein. The repertoire has under 85,000 distinct CDR3 sequences, 10% to 13% of them found once; the top ten carry roughly 1.8%. The sample comes from a study of neurological immune-mediated disorders. Study-level findings and limits: The study found the most TCR clonal expansion in HTLV-1-associated myelopathy and the least in multiple sclerosis, below healthy controls. TCR-beta repertoires seemed private in all groups, with no expanded CDR3 amino acid sequences shared.

This CDR3 is 15 amino acids long. In germline, CDR1 is SGHRS, CDR2 YFSETQ. Unsorted libraries were generated from 2 million PBMCs. These cells had been stored in RNAlater at -80 C. Sequenced sample: PBMCs. V and J are TRBV5-1 and TRBJ2-3; D not certain. The clonotype originates from a man aged 40-49 years in good health. This CDR3 reads CANSLADPSTDTQYF. The DNA of the CDR3 is TGCGCCAACAGCCTGGCGGACCCTAGCACAGATACGCAGTATTTT.